This T cell receptor beta chain was captured in a study of blood T cell repertoires in COVID-19. Study-level information: COVID-19 samples collected from the United States, Italy and Spain covered acute and convalescent phases. The analysed material was cDNA or gDNA that came from T cells, B-cell-depleted T cells, or PBMCs.

Authors' analysis steps: Quantification of nucleated cells was approximated via reference gene primer amplification. Using immunoSEQ multiplex PCR, the repertoire was profiled, and TCRdb retains in-frame clones only, with some absent. Clone size and the V and J calls come from that table; the DNA yielded D and trimming. The table includes 55,000 to 75,000 clones, about 80% detected once. This CDR3 has 14 amino acids. In germline, CDR1 is SQVTM, CDR2 ANQGSEA. Deletions cut 1 base from V and 0 bases from J, with 9 bases between. The sequenced sample was peripheral blood. The rearrangement uses TRBV29-1 and TRBJ1-2, with unresolved D. The receptor was isolated from a man at least 80 years old with COVID-19, enrolled during active disease. The CDR3, as DNA: TGCAGCGTTGAAGGCATCCCAGCTAACTATGGCTACACCTTC. This gives the protein CSVEGIPANYGYTF.